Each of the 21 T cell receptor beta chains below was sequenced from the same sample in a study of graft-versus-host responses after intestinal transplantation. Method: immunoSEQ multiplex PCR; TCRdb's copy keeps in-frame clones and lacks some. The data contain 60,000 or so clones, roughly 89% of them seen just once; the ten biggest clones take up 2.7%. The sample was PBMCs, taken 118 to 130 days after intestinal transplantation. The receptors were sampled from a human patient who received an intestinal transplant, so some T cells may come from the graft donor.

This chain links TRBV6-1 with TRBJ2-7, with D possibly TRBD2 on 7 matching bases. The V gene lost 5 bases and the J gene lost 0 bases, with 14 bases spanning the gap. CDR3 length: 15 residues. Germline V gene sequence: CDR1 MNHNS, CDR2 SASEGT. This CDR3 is CASSPYAGASYEQYF. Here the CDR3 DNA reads TGTGCCAGCAGTCCTTACGCGGGGGCCTCCTACGAGCAGTACTTC.

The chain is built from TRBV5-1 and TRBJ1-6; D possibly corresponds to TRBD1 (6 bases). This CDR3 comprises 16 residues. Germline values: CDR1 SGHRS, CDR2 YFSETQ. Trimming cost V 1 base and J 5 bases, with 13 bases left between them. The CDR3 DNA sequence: TGCGCCAGCAGCTTGACGGGGGGCGTAAATAATTCACCCCTCCACTTT. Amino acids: CASSLTGGVNNSPLHF.

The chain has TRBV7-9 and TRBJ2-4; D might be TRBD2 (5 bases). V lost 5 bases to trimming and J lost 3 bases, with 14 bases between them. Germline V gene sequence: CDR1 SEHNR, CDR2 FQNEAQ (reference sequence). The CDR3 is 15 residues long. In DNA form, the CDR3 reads TGTGCCAGCAGCGGACTCGGGCAGAACAAAAACATTCAGTACTTC. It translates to CASSGLGQNKNIQYF.

CDR3 sequence (DNA): TGTGCCAGCAGTTCAGGGACAGGGTTGAGAGAGCAGTACTTC. The encoded protein is CASSSGTGLREQYF. The chain carries TRBV27 and TRBJ2-7; 9 positions agree with TRBD1. The germline V gene encodes CDR1 MNHEY and CDR2 SMNVEV (reference sequence). After removal of 4 bases from V and 7 bases from J, the junction contained 8 bases not matched to a gene. The CDR3 length is 14 residues.

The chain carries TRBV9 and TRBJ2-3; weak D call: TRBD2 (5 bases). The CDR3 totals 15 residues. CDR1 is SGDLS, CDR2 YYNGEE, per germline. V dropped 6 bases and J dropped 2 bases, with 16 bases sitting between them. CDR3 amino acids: CASTPPRADTDTQYF. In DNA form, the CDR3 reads TGTGCCAGCACTCCCCCGAGGGCCGACACAGATACGCAGTATTTT.

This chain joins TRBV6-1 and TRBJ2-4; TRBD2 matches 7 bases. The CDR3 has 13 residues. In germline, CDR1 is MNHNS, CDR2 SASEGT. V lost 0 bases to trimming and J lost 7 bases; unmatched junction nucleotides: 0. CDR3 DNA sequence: TGTGCCAGCAGTGAAGCGGGGGGGAACATTCAGTACTTC. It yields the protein CASSEAGGNIQYF.

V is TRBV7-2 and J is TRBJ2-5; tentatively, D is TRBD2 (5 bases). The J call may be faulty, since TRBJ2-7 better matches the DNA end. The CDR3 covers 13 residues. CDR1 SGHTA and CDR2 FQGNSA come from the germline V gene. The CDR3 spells CASSWAGSYEQYF. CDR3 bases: TGTGCCAGCAGCTGGGCGGGCTCCTACGAGCAGTACTTC.

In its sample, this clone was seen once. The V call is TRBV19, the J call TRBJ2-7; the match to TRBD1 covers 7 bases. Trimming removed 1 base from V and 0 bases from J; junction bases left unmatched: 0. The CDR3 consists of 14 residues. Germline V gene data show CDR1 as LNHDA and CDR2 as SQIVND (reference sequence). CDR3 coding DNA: TGTGCCAGTAGTATAGGGACAGGCTCCTACGAGCAGTACTTC. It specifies CASSIGTGSYEQYF.

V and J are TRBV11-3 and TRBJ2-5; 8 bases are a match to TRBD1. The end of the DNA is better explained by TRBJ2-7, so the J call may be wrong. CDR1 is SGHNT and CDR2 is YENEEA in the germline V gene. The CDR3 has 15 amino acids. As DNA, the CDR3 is TGTGCCAGCAGCTTATTGGGACAGGCCGGCTACGAGCAGTACTTC. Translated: CASSLLGQAGYEQYF.

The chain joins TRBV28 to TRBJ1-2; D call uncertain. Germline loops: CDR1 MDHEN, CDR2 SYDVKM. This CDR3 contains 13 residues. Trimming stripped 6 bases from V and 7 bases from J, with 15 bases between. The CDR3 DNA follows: TGTGCCAGCAGCCCCCGGAGGGAGGGTGGCTACACCTTC. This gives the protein CASSPRREGGYTF.

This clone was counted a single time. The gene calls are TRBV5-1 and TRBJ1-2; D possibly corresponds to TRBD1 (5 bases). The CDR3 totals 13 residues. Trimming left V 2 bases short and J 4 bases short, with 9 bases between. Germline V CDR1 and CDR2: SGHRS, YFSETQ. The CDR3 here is CASSFDRGYGYTF. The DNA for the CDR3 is TGCGCCAGCAGCTTTGACAGAGGCTATGGCTACACCTTC.

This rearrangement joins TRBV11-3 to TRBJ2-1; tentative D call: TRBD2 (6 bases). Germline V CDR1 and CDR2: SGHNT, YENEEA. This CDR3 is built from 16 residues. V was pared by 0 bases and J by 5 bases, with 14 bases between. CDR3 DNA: TGTGCCAGCAGCTTAGATCAACTAGCAGGAGACAATGAGCAGTTCTTC. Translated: CASSLDQLAGDNEQFF.

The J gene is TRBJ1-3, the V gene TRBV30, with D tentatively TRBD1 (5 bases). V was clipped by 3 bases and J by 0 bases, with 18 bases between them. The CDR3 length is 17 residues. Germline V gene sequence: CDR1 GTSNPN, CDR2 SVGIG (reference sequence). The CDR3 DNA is TGTGCCTGGAGAAGGGAGGGGATTCGAAGCTCTGGAAACACCATATATTTT. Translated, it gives CAWRREGIRSSGNTIYF.

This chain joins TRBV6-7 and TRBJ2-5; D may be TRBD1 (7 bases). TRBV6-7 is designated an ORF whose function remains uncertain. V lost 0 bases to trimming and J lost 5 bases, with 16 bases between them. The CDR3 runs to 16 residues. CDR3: CASSYSPGGLGETQYF. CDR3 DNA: TGTGCCAGCAGTTACTCGCCAGGGGGACTGGGGGAGACCCAGTACTTC.

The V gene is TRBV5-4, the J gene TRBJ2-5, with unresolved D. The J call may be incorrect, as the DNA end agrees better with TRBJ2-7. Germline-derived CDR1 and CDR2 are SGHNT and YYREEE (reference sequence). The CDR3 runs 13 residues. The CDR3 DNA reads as TGTGCCAGCAGCCTGGACCCGTCTTACGAGCAGTACTTC. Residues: CASSLDPSYEQYF.

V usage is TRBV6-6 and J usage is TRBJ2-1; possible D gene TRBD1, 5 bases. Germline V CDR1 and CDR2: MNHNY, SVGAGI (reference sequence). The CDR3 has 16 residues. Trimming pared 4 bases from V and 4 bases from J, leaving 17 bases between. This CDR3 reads CASSFAGRSIYNEQFF. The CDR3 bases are TGTGCCAGCAGTTTCGCAGGGCGTTCTATTTACAATGAGCAGTTCTTC.

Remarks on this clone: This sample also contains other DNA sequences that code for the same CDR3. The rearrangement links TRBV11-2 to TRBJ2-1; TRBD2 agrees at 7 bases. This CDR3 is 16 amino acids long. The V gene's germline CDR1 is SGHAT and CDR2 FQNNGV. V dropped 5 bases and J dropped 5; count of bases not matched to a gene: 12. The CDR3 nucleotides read TGTGCCAGCAGCCACCTTAGGGGCGGGAGAAACAATGAGCAGTTCTTC. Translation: CASSHLRGGRNNEQFF.

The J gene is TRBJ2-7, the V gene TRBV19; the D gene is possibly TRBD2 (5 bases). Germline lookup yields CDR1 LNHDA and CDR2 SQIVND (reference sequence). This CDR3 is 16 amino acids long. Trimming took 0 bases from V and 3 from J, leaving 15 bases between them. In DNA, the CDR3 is TGTGCCAGTAGTATAGATCGGCAGCGTGGAGGCTACGAGCAGTACTTC. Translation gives CASSIDRQRGGYEQYF.

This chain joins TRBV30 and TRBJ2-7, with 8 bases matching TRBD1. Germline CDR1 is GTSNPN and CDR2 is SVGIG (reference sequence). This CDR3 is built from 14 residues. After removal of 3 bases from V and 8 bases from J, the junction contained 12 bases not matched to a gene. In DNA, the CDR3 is TGTGCCTGGAGGCCGGGACAGGTGCCTAACAAGCAGTACTTC. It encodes CAWRPGQVPNKQYF. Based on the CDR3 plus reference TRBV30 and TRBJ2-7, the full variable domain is SQTIHQWPATLVQPVGSPLSLECTVEGTSNPNLYWYRQAAGRGLQLLFYSVGIGQISSEVPQNLSASRPQDRQFILSSKKLLLSDSGFYLCAWRPGQVPNKQYFGPGTRLTVT.

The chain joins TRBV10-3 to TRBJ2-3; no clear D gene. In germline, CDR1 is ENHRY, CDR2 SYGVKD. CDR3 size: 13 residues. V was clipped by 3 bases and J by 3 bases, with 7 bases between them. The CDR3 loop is CAISELRTDTQYF. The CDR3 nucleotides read TGTGCCATCAGTGAACTAAGGACAGATACGCAGTATTTT.

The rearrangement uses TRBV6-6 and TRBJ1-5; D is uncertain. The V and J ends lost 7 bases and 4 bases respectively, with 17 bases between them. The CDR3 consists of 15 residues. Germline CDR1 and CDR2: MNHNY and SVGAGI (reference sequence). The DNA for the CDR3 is TGTGCCAGCACCGAGCAATGGCCGGTAAATCAGCCCCAGCATTTT. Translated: CASTEQWPVNQPQHF.